This TCR beta chain was captured by sequencing in a study of blood T cells in healthy people across ages (dated by TCRdb to about 2015). With regard to the full study: In model experiments, template switching captured roughly one uniquely barcoded TCR beta cDNA molecule for every two T cells. The study measured age-related changes in TCR beta repertoire diversity using deep sequencing normalized with unique cDNA molecular identifiers. Four age groups were formed from the donors: young (average about 17 years), middle-aged (approximately 40), aged (around 68) and long-lived (roughly 88). To avoid experimental bias, donors of different ages were distributed randomly across sequencing lanes. Using the same blood draw, the study looked at two additional independent replicas of 1 million unique cDNA reads for two donors, one aged 18 to 29 and the other aged 80 or older. General conclusions and limits of the study: A strong correlation was found between observed TCR beta diversity and the percentage of naive T cells measured by flow cytometry. Because the CMV infection status of the donors was unknown, age-related changes in expanded clonotypes may potentially have been confounded. Estimates of total diversity based on one million sequenced T cells were regarded as lower bounds and as underestimates. Conclusive comparison of naive and antigen-experienced compartments was prevented by the profiling of bulk unsorted PBMCs. Compared with the aged group, more naive CD4+ T cells, fewer expanded clones and increased TCR diversity were shown by the long-lived group, suggesting age selection. Observed TCR beta diversity per million T cells fell roughly linearly with age, and a significant reduction was already apparent by age around 44.

From the cysteine up to the phenylalanine, the CDR3 has a length of 12 residues. Just the 36-base CDR3 DNA is kept, in frame starting at base 1. As encoded in the germline V gene, CDR1 is MNHEY while CDR2 is SVGAGI. V is pared back by 4 bases and J by 10 bases, with 13 bases lying between the germline termini. As regards this clonotype: Its antigen target is currently unknown. No much larger clone exists at a distance of one base, and base qualities are not known.

Donors were 40 or so systemically healthy Caucasian individuals from Russia aged 6 to 90 years. Ten milliliters of peripheral blood were drawn from each donor into EDTA-treated Vacutainer tubes. Ficoll-Paque density-gradient centrifugation was used to isolate PBMCs, with at least 7 million per sample. Total RNA was extracted from PBMCs with Trizol reagent, with at least 6 micrograms obtained per sample. For every donor, an aliquot of PBMCs went through flow cytometry to measure the percentages of naive CD45RAhigh/CD27high T cells. Library method: 5' RACE. The listed sequencing device is Illumina HiSeq 2500. A second PCR of about 7 to 12 cycles was performed with a sample-barcoded 5' primer and a J-beta primer mix. A template-switch 5' adaptor carrying 12 random nucleotides introduced a unique molecular identifier onto each TCR beta cDNA molecule. Each sample yielded at least 2.5 million CDR3-containing paired-end reads. First-strand cDNA was synthesized from all RNA with the Mint cDNA synthesis kit, primed by a TRBC-specific oligonucleotide. Following uracil-DNA glycosylase treatment, a first 18-cycle PCR with universal primers M1SS and BC2_uni_R was performed on all cDNA. Per the authors' processing: Each sample was normalized by randomly selecting 1 million high-quality reads, each carrying a distinct molecular identifier. Reads sharing molecular identifiers were discarded rather than binned into consensus sequences. MiTCR, run with a Q25 quality threshold and the strictest error-elimination algorithm, handled CDR3 identification, clonotype clustering and error correction. A nonparametric unseen species model with Euler transformation was used to estimate lower-bound total TCR beta diversity. TCRdb reprocessed the public reads (quality trimming at Q25 with fastp, clone calling with MiXCR) and kept in-frame beta chains. CDR3 protein sequences are deduplicated, and each keeps its most common genes and DNA. TCRdb, not the original authors, processed these V and J calls. Across this sample there are hundreds of thousands of distinct CDR3 sequences, with under 30% seen only once. Roughly 17% of the sample comes from the top ten.

The source of this sequence is a woman of 80 years or more in good health. Here the chain combines TRBV6-5 and TRBJ1-1, with TRBD1 perhaps the D gene, on 5 matching bases. Source material: blood. The CDR3 sequence is CASSSGLSTAFF. At the DNA level, the sequence is TGTGCCAGCAGTTCAGGGTTGTCAACAGCTTTCTTT.